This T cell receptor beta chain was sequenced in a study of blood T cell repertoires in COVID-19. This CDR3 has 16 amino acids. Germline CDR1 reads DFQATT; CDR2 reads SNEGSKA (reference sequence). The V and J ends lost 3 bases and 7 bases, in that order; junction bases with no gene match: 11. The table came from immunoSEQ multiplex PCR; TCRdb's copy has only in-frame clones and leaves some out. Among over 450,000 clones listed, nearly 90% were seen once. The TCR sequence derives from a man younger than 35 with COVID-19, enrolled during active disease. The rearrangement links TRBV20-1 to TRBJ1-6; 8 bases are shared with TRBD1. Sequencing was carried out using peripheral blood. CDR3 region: CSASGGGRGRNSPLHF. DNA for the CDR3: TGCAGTGCTAGTGGGGGTGGCAGGGGGCGAAATTCACCCCTCCACTTT.